This T cell receptor beta chain was recovered during a study of PD-L1 blockade in urothelial cancer. In the study overall: In the patient group, most of the roughly 30 were males with bladder-origin urothelial cancer. Per blood sample, T cells had a median of 141,255. At 3 weeks (second dose) and 6 weeks after starting treatment, blood was analyzed.

The method was immunoSEQ multiplex PCR; TCRdb's version includes in-frame clones alone and lacks a portion of them. The sample holds about 52,000 clones, approximately 80% seen once. CDR3 length: 15 residues. Germline-derived CDR1 and CDR2 are KGHSY and FQNENV. The V gene end was trimmed by 3 bases and the J gene end by 5 bases; junction bases not matched to a gene: 8. The diagnosis in patients was locally advanced or metastatic urothelial carcinoma. The TCR sequence derives from a middle-aged man with urothelial cancer. The sample in question was PBMCs, obtained around atezolizumab (anti-PD-L1) treatment. The J gene is TRBJ1-2, the V gene TRBV16; the match to TRBD1 covers 8 bases. CDR3 sequence (DNA): TGTGCCAGCAGCCACCGCCCAGGGGGCGAGTATGGCTACACCTTC. Translating gives CASSHRPGGEYGYTF.